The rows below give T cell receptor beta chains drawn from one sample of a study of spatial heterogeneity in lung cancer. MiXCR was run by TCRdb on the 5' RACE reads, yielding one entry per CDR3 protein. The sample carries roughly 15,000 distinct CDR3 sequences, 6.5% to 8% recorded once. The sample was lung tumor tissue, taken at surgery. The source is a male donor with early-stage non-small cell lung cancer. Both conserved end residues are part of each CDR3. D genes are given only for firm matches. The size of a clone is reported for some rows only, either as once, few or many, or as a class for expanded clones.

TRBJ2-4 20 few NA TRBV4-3 TGCGCCAGCAGCCACCCCATAAGGGGGGCGAGTTTGATATCCAAAAACATTCAGTACTTC CASSHPIRGASLISKNIQYF
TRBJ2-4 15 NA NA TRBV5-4 TGTGCCAGCAGCCCAGGACTGGGAGCCAAAAACATTCAGTACTTC CASSPGLGAKNIQYF
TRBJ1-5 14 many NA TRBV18 TGTGCCAGCTCACCAAGGGTTAGCAATCAGCCCCAGCATTTT CASSPRVSNQPQHF
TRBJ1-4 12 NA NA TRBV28 TGTGCCAGCAGCCCAACGTTGGGAAAACTGTTTTTT CASSPTLGKLFF
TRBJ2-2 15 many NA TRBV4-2 TGTGCCAGCAGCGAGAGACTGGTAAACACCGGGGAGCTGTTTTTT CASSERLVNTGELFF
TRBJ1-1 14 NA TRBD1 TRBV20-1 TGCAGTGCTAGCCCCTGGACAGGGAACACTGAAGCTTTCTTT CSASPWTGNTEAFF
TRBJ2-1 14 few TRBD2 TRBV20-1 TGCAGTGCCCATAGCGGGAAGGGCCACAATGAGCAGTTCTTC CSAHSGKGHNEQFF
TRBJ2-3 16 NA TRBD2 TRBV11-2 TGTGCCAGCAGCCCGGGACTAGCGGGGTCTGGGGATACGCAGTATTTT CASSPGLAGSGDTQYF
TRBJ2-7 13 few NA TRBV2 TGTGCCAGCCGCACGGGACGCAGCTACGAGCAGTACTTC CASRTGRSYEQYF
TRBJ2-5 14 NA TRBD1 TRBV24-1 TGTGCCACCAGTGATTCCGGGACAGTAGAGACCCAGTACTTC CATSDSGTVETQYF
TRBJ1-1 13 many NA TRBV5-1 TGCGCCAGCAGCCAGATGGGGGACACTGAAGCTTTCTTT CASSQMGDTEAFF
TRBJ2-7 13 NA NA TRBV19 TGTGCCAGTAGTTTCGGCGGGGACTACGAGCAGTACTTC CASSFGGDYEQYF
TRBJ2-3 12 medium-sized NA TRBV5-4 TGTGCCAGCAGCTTGGAGGCAGATACGCAGTATTTT CASSLEADTQYF
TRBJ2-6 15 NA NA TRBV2 TGTGCCAGCGCAAGGAGGGGCTCTGGGGCCAACGTCCTGACTTTC CASARRGSGANVLTF
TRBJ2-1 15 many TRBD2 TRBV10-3 TGTGCCATCAGTGAAGTGAGCGGGAGGCCCCATGAGCAGTTCTTC CAISEVSGRPHEQFF
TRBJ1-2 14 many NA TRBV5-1 TGCGCCAGCAGCAGGGACACTCCTAACTATGGCTACACCTTC CASSRDTPNYGYTF
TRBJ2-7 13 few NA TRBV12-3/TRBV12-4 TGTGCCAGCAGTTTAGCGGGAGCCTACGAGCAGTACTTC CASSLAGAYEQYF
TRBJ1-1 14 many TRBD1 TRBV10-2 TGCGCCAGCAGAGGACAGGGATCCAACACTGAAGCTTTCTTT CASRGQGSNTEAFF
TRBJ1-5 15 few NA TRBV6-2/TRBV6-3 TGTGCCAGCAGTTACGGGTCCAGGGGTAGACAGCCCCAGCATTTT CASSYGSRGRQPQHF
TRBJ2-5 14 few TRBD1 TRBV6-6 TGTGCCAGCAGTAGGACAGGGTATAGCGAGACCCAGTACTTC CASSRTGYSETQYF
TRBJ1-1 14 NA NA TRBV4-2 TGTGCCAGCAACCAAGACAGCCTAAACACTGAAGCTTTCTTT CASNQDSLNTEAFF
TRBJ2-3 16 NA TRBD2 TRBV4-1 TGCGCCAGCAGCCAAGTAGGCCTAGCGGTCACAGATACGCAGTATTTT CASSQVGLAVTDTQYF
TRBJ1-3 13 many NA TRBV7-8 TGTGCCAGCAGCTTAGTTGCTGGTAACACCATATATTTT CASSLVAGNTIYF
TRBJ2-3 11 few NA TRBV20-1 TGCAGTGCTAGCCTCACGGATACGCAGTATTTT CSASLTDTQYF
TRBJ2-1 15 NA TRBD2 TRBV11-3 TGTGCCAGCAGCTTAGGAGGTGGCGGGGGGAATGAGCAGTTCTTC CASSLGGGGGNEQFF
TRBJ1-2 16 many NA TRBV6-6 TGTGCCAGCAGTTACGAAGGCAGCCTCTCCCGGTATGGCTACACCTTC CASSYEGSLSRYGYTF
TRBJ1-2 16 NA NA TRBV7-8 TGTGCCAGCAGCTTACAAGTCGGGATACGGGCTTATGGCTACACCTTC CASSLQVGIRAYGYTF
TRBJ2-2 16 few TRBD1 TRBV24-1 TGTGCCACCAGTGATTCCGGACAGGGCTACACCGGGGAGCTGTTTTTT CATSDSGQGYTGELFF
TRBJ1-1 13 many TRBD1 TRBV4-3 TGCGCCAGCAGCCAGGCCAGACAGGGAGAAGCTTTCTTT CASSQARQGEAFF
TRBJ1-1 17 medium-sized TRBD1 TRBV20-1 TGCAGTGCTAGATATTCCGACAGGGGGCTGTGGAACACTGAAGCTTTCTTT CSARYSDRGLWNTEAFF
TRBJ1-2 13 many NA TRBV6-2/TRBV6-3 TGTGCCAGCAGTTACTCGGGCAGCTATGGCTACACCTTC CASSYSGSYGYTF
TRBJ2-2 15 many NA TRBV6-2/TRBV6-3 TGTGCCAGCAGTTACGACGGGTGGAACACCGGGGAGCTGTTTTTT CASSYDGWNTGELFF
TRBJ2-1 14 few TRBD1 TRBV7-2 TGTGCCAGCAGCCCGGGGACAGGATACAATGAGCAGTTCTTC CASSPGTGYNEQFF
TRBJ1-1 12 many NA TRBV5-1 TGCGCCAGCAGCTTTGACATCACTGAAGCTTTCTTT CASSFDITEAFF
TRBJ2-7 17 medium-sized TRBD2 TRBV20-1 TGCAGTGCTAGTAAGACTCTGATATGGGAGGGCCATTACGAGCAGTACTTC CSASKTLIWEGHYEQYF
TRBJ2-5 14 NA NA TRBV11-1 TGTGCCAGCAGCTTAGCGGGCCGAGGTGAGACCCAGTACTTC CASSLAGRGETQYF